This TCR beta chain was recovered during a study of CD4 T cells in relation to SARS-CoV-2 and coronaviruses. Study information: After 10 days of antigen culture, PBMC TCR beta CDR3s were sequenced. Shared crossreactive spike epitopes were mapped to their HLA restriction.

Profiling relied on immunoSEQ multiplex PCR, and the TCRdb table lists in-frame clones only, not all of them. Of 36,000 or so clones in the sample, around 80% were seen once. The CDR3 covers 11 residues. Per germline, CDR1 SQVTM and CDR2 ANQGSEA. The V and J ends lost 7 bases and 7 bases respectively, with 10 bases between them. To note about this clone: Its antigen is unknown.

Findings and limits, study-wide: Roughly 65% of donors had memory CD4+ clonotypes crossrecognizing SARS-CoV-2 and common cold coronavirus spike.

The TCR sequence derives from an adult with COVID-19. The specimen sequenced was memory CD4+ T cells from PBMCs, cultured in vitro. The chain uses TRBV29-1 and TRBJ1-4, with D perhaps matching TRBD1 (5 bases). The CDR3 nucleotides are TGCAGCGCCGGGACGGGTGAAAAACTGTTTTTT. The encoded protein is CSAGTGEKLFF.